The 17 T cell receptor beta chains listed next were all sequenced from one sample in a study of T-cell reconstitution after alpha-beta-depleted transplantation in children. Unique molecular identifiers tagged the TCRbeta library. TCRdb ran MiXCR on the PCR reads and lists one entry per CDR3 protein. Of around 480,000 distinct CDR3 sequences in the sample, about 31% were seen once. Specimen: PBMCs from the stem cell graft donor, collected from the stem cell graft. The receptors originated from a human donor who donated a stem cell graft to a child with aplastic anemia.

This chain connects TRBV29-1 to TRBJ1-3, with TRBD1 as a possible D gene (5 bases). There are 16 residues in the CDR3. The germline V gene encodes CDR1 SQVTM and CDR2 ANQGSEA. V lost 4 bases to trimming and J lost 3 bases, with 19 bases between them. CDR3 region: CSVAPRPRQGGNTIYF. CDR3 DNA: TGCAGCGTTGCGCCCAGACCGAGGCAGGGTGGAAACACCATATATTTT.

This chain links TRBV15 with TRBJ2-5, with unresolved D. This CDR3 has 17 residues. Germline V gene lookup returns CDR1 LNHNV and CDR2 YYDKDF (reference sequence). Trimming shortened V by 0 bases and J by 5 bases, and 19 bases separated the two germline ends. The chain's CDR3 is CATSRDRTGMQTETQYF. DNA for the CDR3: TGTGCCACCAGCAGAGATCGAACGGGCATGCAAACGGAGACCCAGTACTTC.

The chain is built from TRBV20-1 and TRBJ1-2; possibly TRBD1 for D (5 bases). The germline V gene has CDR1 DFQATT and CDR2 SNEGSKA (reference sequence). CDR3 length: 13 amino acids. V was cut by 1 base and J by 5 bases, with 11 bases left in between. The chain's CDR3 is CSARVEGPYGYTF. CDR3 sequence (DNA): TGCAGTGCTAGAGTTGAGGGGCCTTATGGCTACACCTTC.

With respect to this clonotype: It may be a read error: a sequence one base away is much more abundant. CDR3 nucleotide sequence: TGTGCCAGCAGTCCCCAGGGGGAGGGCAATGTGCAGTTCTTC. Its protein is CASSPQGEGNVQFF. The chain uses TRBV12-3 or TRBV12-4 and TRBJ2-1, with D perhaps TRBD1 or TRBD2 (7 bases each). The length of the CDR3 is 14 residues.

The V gene is TRBV5-1, the J gene TRBJ2-1; tentative D call: TRBD2 (6 bases). Germline V gives CDR1 SGHRS, CDR2 YFSETQ. Trimming cost V 0 bases and J 10 bases, with 14 bases left between them. The CDR3 is 14 residues long. The chain's CDR3 is CASSLELAVVEQFF. Written as DNA, the CDR3 is TGCGCCAGCAGCTTGGAACTAGCTGTAGTGGAGCAGTTCTTC.

This clonotype has a count of ten or more. The rearrangement joins TRBV10-3 to TRBJ2-3; D is ambiguous. The CDR3 loop spans 11 amino acids. Per germline, CDR1 ENHRY and CDR2 SYGVKD. The V and J ends lost 11 bases and 3 bases respectively, with 9 bases between them. The CDR3 nucleotides are TGTGCCGGAGAGTCAACAGATACGCAGTATTTT. Translated: CAGESTDTQYF.

The J gene is TRBJ1-1, the V gene TRBV9; D remains unclear. V lost 0 bases and J 1 base, leaving 7 bases between the germline ends. This CDR3 is built from 14 residues. The germline gives CDR1 SGDLS, CDR2 YYNGEE. The CDR3 DNA sequence: TGTGCCAGCAGCGTAGGGGCGAAGAACACTGAAGCTTTCTTT. Protein: CASSVGAKNTEAFF.

Only a few counts were recorded for this clonotype. V gene TRBV20-1 combines with J gene TRBJ2-1; D may be TRBD1 or TRBD2 (5 bases each). With 6 bases removed from V and 3 bases from J, the gap between germline ends came to 18 bases. Looked up from germline, CDR1 is DFQATT and CDR2 is SNEGSKA (reference sequence). The CDR3 loop spans 15 amino acids. CDR3 DNA: TGCAGTGCCCCCCCACGGGGCGCCGTCTACAATGAGCAGTTCTTC. As protein: CSAPPRGAVYNEQFF.

This clonotype was counted only a few times. The gene calls are TRBV29-1 and TRBJ2-5; D is unresolved. V was pared by 5 bases and J by 5 bases, with 12 bases between. CDR1 and CDR2 (germline): SQVTM, ANQGSEA. The CDR3 has 12 residues. For the CDR3, the DNA is TGCAGCGTTAAGCGAGGAATCGAGACCCAGTACTTC. It is translated as CSVKRGIETQYF.

This rearrangement joins TRBV20-1 to TRBJ1-5; 9 bases are shared with TRBD1. Germline V gene lookup returns CDR1 DFQATT and CDR2 SNEGSKA (reference sequence). J lost 1 base, V lost 4 bases, and 8 bases had no gene match. This CDR3 is 16 amino acids long. The CDR3 DNA reads TGCAGTGCTAAACAGGGGGCGATGGAGAGCAATCAGCCCCAGCATTTT. The encoded protein is CSAKQGAMESNQPQHF.

The chain is built from TRBV6-5 and TRBJ1-2; D is possibly TRBD1 (5 bases). With 4 bases removed from V and 3 bases from J, the gap between germline ends came to 15 bases. Looked up from germline, CDR1 is MNHEY and CDR2 is SVGAGI. This CDR3 has 15 amino acids. As DNA, the CDR3 is TGTGCCAGCAGTTCTCCGGGGCGAGGGGACTATGGCTACACCTTC. It yields the protein CASSSPGRGDYGYTF.

The rearrangement uses TRBV30 and TRBJ2-1, with TRBD1 identical over 9 bases. Germline CDR1 GTSNPN, CDR2 SVGIG (reference sequence). The CDR3 is 15 residues long. The trim removed 3 bases at V and 4 bases at J, leaving 7 bases unmatched. The CDR3 spells CAWSHGQGIYNEQFF. CDR3 DNA sequence: TGTGCCTGGAGCCATGGACAGGGGATTTACAATGAGCAGTTCTTC.

This sequence joins TRBV7-2 and TRBJ1-6; 7 nucleotides agree with TRBD1. This CDR3 contains 15 residues. Germline CDR1 and CDR2: SGHTA and FQGNSA. J lost 7 bases, V lost 3 bases, and 6 bases had no gene match. CDR3 sequence (DNA): TGTGCCAGCAGCTTGCTGGGACAGCCCAATTCACCCCTCCACTTT. Translation gives CASSLLGQPNSPLHF.

The sample holds a few counts of this clonotype. The V call is TRBV7-8, the J call TRBJ2-1; the match to TRBD2 covers 14 bases. From germline, CDR1 is SGHVS and CDR2 FQNEAQ. V lost 3 bases and J lost 5; bases outside the gene matches: 6. This CDR3 region has 17 residues. The CDR3 reads CASSFGRGLAGDNEQFF. The CDR3 nucleotides are TGTGCCAGCAGCTTTGGGCGGGGACTAGCGGGAGACAATGAGCAGTTCTTC.

The V gene is TRBV7-8, the J gene TRBJ1-1, with TRBD1 matching over 11 bases. The J segment lost 0 bases and the V segment lost 7 bases, leaving 4 bases of the junction unmatched. The germline V gene encodes CDR1 SGHVS and CDR2 FQNEAQ. This CDR3 contains 15 residues. For the CDR3, the DNA is TGTGCCAGCACCGGACAGGGGGCCATGAACACTGAAGCTTTCTTT. It is translated as CASTGQGAMNTEAFF.

This clonotype was detected a few times. The rearrangement joins TRBV20-1 to TRBJ2-1; unclear D gene. CDR1 DFQATT and CDR2 SNEGSKA come from the germline V gene (reference sequence). The CDR3 extends over 11 amino acids. Trimming stripped 3 bases from V and 10 bases from J, with 10 bases between. CDR3 coding DNA: TGCAGTGCTAGGGATCTACGGGAGCAGTTCTTC. Encoded protein: CSARDLREQFF.

The chain joins TRBV7-3 to TRBJ2-3, with a tentative D call TRBD2 (6 bases). Germline CDR1 is SGHTA and CDR2 is FQGTGA. The CDR3 extends over 15 amino acids. V lost 4 bases and J lost 4, with 15 bases in between. Here the CDR3 DNA reads TGTGCCAGCAGCTCGGGCGGGAACCCTTCAGATACGCAGTATTTT. Amino acids: CASSSGGNPSDTQYF.